This T cell receptor (beta chain) was profiled in a study of identical twins. Overall study results and limits: A lower insertion count was a feature of abundant cord blood beta clonotypes, with no such feature in memory repertoires. Among out-of-frame alpha sequences shared by twins, low generation probability occurred in excess.

This clonotype appeared many times. Its target is not known. The donors were all healthy and Caucasian. This CDR3 contains 14 residues. V was shortened by 4 bases and J by 0 bases, with 6 bases between the two germline ends. CDR1 SGHDN and CDR2 FVKESK come from the germline V gene. Template switching, a step in the protocol, added a universal primer site, and cDNA carried unique molecular identifiers. In TCRdb, the 5' RACE reads were re-called with MiXCR into one record per CDR3 protein. Here the sample spans some 900,000 distinct CDR3 sequences, 12% being singletons. These data were also reused for a study on yellow fever vaccine responses in identical twins.

The receptor comes from a woman under 30 in good health. Sequencing input: PBMCs. The chain has TRBV14 and TRBJ2-2; no firm D call. The CDR3 DNA reads TGTGCCAGCAGCCCCGTGACGAACACCGGGGAGCTGTTTTTT. Amino acids: CASSPVTNTGELFF.